Following are 12 T cell receptor beta chains from one sample sequenced in a study of cytomegalovirus exposure and HLA in healthy donors (dated by TCRdb to the late 2010s). Library method: the immunoSEQ multiplex PCR assay. A mixture of 60 forward primers for TCR Vbeta segments and 13 reverse primers for TCR Jbeta segments was used in the multiplex PCR. The source is immuneACCESS, and TCRdb retained only in-frame sequences with V and J called. Part of the clones is not carried over; for the studies checked, unresolved V genes explain less than half of this, and the remainder is unexplained. This sample's clone table shows under 150,000 clones. The biggest ten clones account for around 1.5% of the sample. Sequencing was carried out using PBMCs. The receptors originated from a woman in her 40s in good health and CMV-seronegative.

The chain has TRBV2 and TRBJ2-7; D is perhaps TRBD1 or TRBD2 (5 bases each). The germline V gene encodes CDR1 SNHLY and CDR2 FYNNEI. This CDR3 spans 12 amino acids. With 7 bases removed from V and 7 bases from J, the gap between germline ends came to 14 bases. The CDR3 spells CASIGTRGEQYV. In DNA, the CDR3 is TGTGCCAGCATCGGGACCCGCGGGGAGCAGTACGTC.

The chain employs TRBV7-3 and TRBJ2-3; 9 bases line up with TRBD1. The germline CDR1 and CDR2 sequences are SGHTA and FQGTGA. Trimming cost V 5 bases and J 1 base; bases outside gene matches: 7. This CDR3 comprises 16 residues. The CDR3 coding sequence is TGTGCCAGCAGCAAGTCCCGGGACAGGGGCACAGATACGCAGTATTTT. Its protein is CASSKSRDRGTDTQYF.

V is TRBV28 and J is TRBJ1-4; D perhaps matches TRBD1 (5 bases). CDR1 is MDHEN and CDR2 is SYDVKM in the germline V gene. The CDR3 runs to 15 residues. Trimming took off 7 bases at V and 7 bases at J, with 19 bases between the two ends. The CDR3 sequence: CASINGGGRAEKLFF. The CDR3 DNA reads TGTGCCAGCATCAATGGCGGGGGAAGGGCTGAAAAACTGTTTTTT.

The chain joins TRBV18 to TRBJ1-1, with 9 bases that match TRBD1. The CDR3 has 15 residues. CDR1 is KGHSH and CDR2 is LQKENI in the germline V gene. The V and J ends lost 1 base and 1 base, in that order; junction bases with no gene match: 1. The CDR3 sequence: CASSPRDRENTEAFF. In DNA form, the CDR3 reads TGTGCCAGCTCACCACGGGACAGGGAGAACACTGAAGCTTTCTTT.

This chain uses TRBV18 with TRBJ1-2; 7 bases are shared with TRBD1. Germline V lookup: CDR1 KGHSH, CDR2 LQKENI. The CDR3 is 14 amino acids. V dropped 3 bases and J dropped 3; count of bases not matched to a gene: 4. Here the CDR3 reads CASSPDRDYYGYTF. The CDR3 DNA is TGTGCCAGCTCACCCGACAGGGACTACTATGGCTACACCTTC.

The chain carries TRBV5-1 and TRBJ1-2, with a possible D match to TRBD1 (6 bases). The germline CDR1 and CDR2 sequences are SGHRS and YFSETQ. V was shortened by 0 bases and J by 5 bases, with 11 bases between the two germline ends. The length of the CDR3 is 14 residues. The CDR3 region is CASSLEGRGYGYTF. DNA for the CDR3: TGCGCCAGCAGCTTGGAAGGCAGGGGTTATGGCTACACCTTC. Full variable domain (missing parts from reference TRBV5-1 and TRBJ1-2): KAGVTQTPRYLIKTRGQQVTLSCSPISGHRSVSWYQQTPGQGLQFLFEYFSETQRNKGNFPGRFSGRQFSNSRSEMNVSTLELGDSALYLCASSLEGRGYGYTFGSGTRLTVV.

The chain recombines TRBV6-4 with TRBJ1-1, with a weak D call TRBD1 (6 bases). The V end lost 2 bases, the J end lost 3 bases, and 16 bases lay between the germline ends. The CDR3 runs to 16 residues. Germline V CDR1 and CDR2: MRHNA, SNTAGT. CDR3 in DNA: TGTGCCAGCAGTGACACATACAGGGACGTCCACACTGAAGCTTTCTTT. Translation gives CASSDTYRDVHTEAFF.

This chain uses TRBV19 with TRBJ1-6; 9 bases fit TRBD1. The CDR3 runs to 15 residues. With 6 bases clipped from V and 5 bases from J, the junction kept 5 bases outside the gene matches. Germline V CDR1 and CDR2: LNHDA, SQIVND (reference sequence). The CDR3 sequence is CASRTRTGDNSPLHF. The CDR3 DNA follows: TGTGCCAGTAGGACCAGGACAGGGGATAATTCACCCCTCCACTTT.

This rearrangement joins TRBV6-1 to TRBJ1-1; 12 nucleotides align to TRBD1. Germline CDR1 MNHNS, CDR2 SASEGT. The CDR3 is 15 residues long. V dropped 6 bases and J dropped 4; count of bases not matched to a gene: 6. CDR3 nucleotides: TGTGCCAGCAGAGATCCGGGACAGGGGGCCACTGAAGCTTTCTTT. Its translation is CASRDPGQGATEAFF.

The chain links TRBV7-2 to TRBJ2-5; the match to TRBD2 covers 8 bases. Germline assignment: CDR1 SGHTA and CDR2 FQGNSA. This CDR3 region has 14 residues. V trimming: 3 bases; J trimming: 2 bases; junction bases outside the gene matches: 2. As DNA, the CDR3 is TGTGCCAGCAGCTTTTTAGCGGGGCAAGAGACCCAGTACTTC. This encodes CASSFLAGQETQYF. Drawing the rest from reference TRBV7-2 and TRBJ2-5, the complete variable domain is GAGVSQSPSNKVTEKGKDVELRCDPISGHTALYWYRQSLGQGLEFLIYFQGNSAPDKSGLPSDRFSAERTGGSVSTLTIQRTQQEDSAVYLCASSFLAGQETQYFGPGTRLLVL.

The chain joins TRBV30 to TRBJ1-1, with a tentative D call TRBD1 (6 bases). Germline assignment: CDR1 GTSNPN and CDR2 SVGIG (reference sequence). This CDR3 comprises 14 residues. V lost 7 bases to trimming and J lost 3 bases, with 18 bases between them. The CDR3 nucleotides are TGTGCCTCCCCGGGGGGCAGGGGCGACACTGAAGCTTTCTTT. Translated, it gives CASPGGRGDTEAFF.

J is TRBJ1-2 and V is TRBV28; TRBD1 might be the D (5 bases). The CDR3 is 13 residues long. The V gene's germline CDR1 is MDHEN and CDR2 SYDVKM. The V end was cut by 10 bases, the J end by 4 bases, with 16 bases between. The CDR3 DNA follows: TGTGCCATAGGGCAGGGAAGCTCCTATGGCTACACCTTC. Protein sequence: CAIGQGSSYGYTF.